This TCR beta chain appears in the sequencing data of a study of CD8 T cells in Susac syndrome. V was cut by 4 bases and J by 6 bases, with 13 bases left in between. CDR3 length: 14 amino acids. CDR1 is SGHDT and CDR2 is YYEEEE in the germline V gene. cDNA came from approximately 0.5 to 1 ug RNA primed by random hexamers. TCRdb analysed the immunoSEQ multiplex PCR reads with MiXCR anew, one entry per CDR3 protein. Altogether about 49,000 distinct CDR3 sequences are present, approximately 93% being singletons, with the ten largest covering roughly 0.52%. The genes are TRBV5-6 and TRBJ2-2, with a possible D match to TRBD1 (6 bases). The sequencing sample was made of CD8+ T cells from PBMCs. The sequence was obtained from a human donor in good health. The CDR3 DNA sequence: TGTGCCAGCAGCGTAAATCAGGGGTCCGGGGAGCTGTTTTTT. It encodes CASSVNQGSGELFF.